This T cell receptor beta chain was identified during a study of vaccination effects on CD4 cells after COVID-19. Study details: Samples gathered post-vaccine arrived a median of 72 days past the second dose.

Culturing for 10 to 11 days preceded CD4+ T cell isolation. Either the BNT162b2 or mRNA-1273 vaccine was given to participants in two doses. Points from the study as a whole: Limitations: small convalescent group and missing early post-infection timepoints.

Germline V CDR1 and CDR2: GTSNPN, SVGIG (reference sequence). The CDR3 has 12 residues. The germline V and J ends were trimmed by 0 bases and 4 bases, with 7 bases remaining between them. As regards this clone: Its antigen is unidentified.

Data came from immunoSEQ multiplex PCR; TCRdb stores just in-frame clones and leaves some out. The sample lists 30,000 or so clones, 74% occurring once. V is TRBV30 and J is TRBJ2-7; D not resolved. The sample in question was CD4+ T cells from PBMCs cultured without peptide, obtained after COVID-19 vaccination. The receptor was isolated from a human donor who received a COVID-19 vaccine. CDR3 in DNA: TGTGCCTGGAGTGTACAAGGGTACGAGCAGTACTTC. Translated: CAWSVQGYEQYF.